Reported below is one T cell receptor (beta chain). Its antigen is unidentified. This entry is derived from a study of PD-1 blockade in classical Hodgkin lymphoma. Across the study: The nivolumab dose that patients received was 3 mg/kg, given intravenously every 2 weeks. The study, taken as a whole, reports: Diversity in CD4+ TCRs, unlike that measured in CD8+ TCRs, had risen significantly by C4D1. Still unresolved is the cause of the repertoire differences, which may be disease activity or prior therapy. Relapsed/refractory patients reportedly had lower baseline diversity than newly diagnosed patients.

Repertoires were generated with immunoSEQ multiplex PCR, while TCRdb's copy carries only in-frame clones and drops some. This table holds some 43,000 clones, approximately 86% found once. V lost 1 base, J lost 4 bases, and 11 bases lay in between. Germline assignment: CDR1 MDHEN and CDR2 SYDVKM. The CDR3 runs 14 residues. Exposure to brentuximab vedotin varied, and each patient had relapsed following autologous stem cell transplantation. The chain has TRBV28 and TRBJ2-7; D is possibly TRBD1 or TRBD2 (6 bases each). The source is a human donor with classical Hodgkin lymphoma. The sample was peripheral blood mononuclear cells (PBMCs), taken before the second cycle of nivolumab. CDR3 region: CASSLFQGRYEQYF. The CDR3 nucleotides read TGTGCCAGCAGTTTATTCCAGGGGAGGTACGAGCAGTACTTC.